Below are 29 T cell receptor beta chains sequenced from a single sample in a study of blood T cell repertoires in COVID-19 (dated by TCRdb to the early 2020s). The library was prepared using the immunoSEQ multiplex PCR assay. In TCRdb, the immuneACCESS table is reduced to in-frame sequences with V and J assigned. These tables do not hold every clone; where another copy was compared, an unresolved V gene accounts for under half, and the others remain unexplained. The sample has about 300,000 clones on record, 85% to 90% of them singletons. About 10% of the sample belongs to the ten largest clones. The sequenced sample was PBMCs or T cells enriched from blood (not recorded which). The receptors stem from a woman between 18 and 29 years old who had recovered from COVID-19.

This chain links TRBV9 with TRBJ2-1; maybe TRBD1 (5 bases). The CDR3 loop spans 14 amino acids. V was clipped by 2 bases and J by 4 bases, with 10 bases between them. Looked up from germline, CDR1 is SGDLS and CDR2 is YYNGEE. As DNA, the CDR3 is TGTGCCAGCAGCGTGCAGGGTTCGTACAATGAGCAGTTCTTC. Protein: CASSVQGSYNEQFF.

The V and J genes are TRBV9 and TRBJ1-6; no clear D. CDR1 SGDLS and CDR2 YYNGEE come from the germline V gene. The CDR3 has 15 amino acids. The V and J ends lost 0 bases and 6 bases respectively, with 10 bases between them. The CDR3 sequence is CASSVESNANSPLHF. The CDR3 nucleotides are TGTGCCAGCAGCGTAGAAAGCAATGCTAATTCACCCCTCCACTTT.

V and J are TRBV7-9 and TRBJ1-2, with D perhaps matching TRBD1 (6 bases). Trimming left V 5 bases short and J 7 bases short, with 14 bases between. This CDR3 comprises 13 residues. CDR1 is SEHNR, CDR2 FQNEAQ, per germline (reference sequence). The CDR3 sequence: CASSLGHWGGYTF. The CDR3 coding sequence is TGTGCCAGCAGCCTGGGACACTGGGGTGGCTACACCTTC.

The chain has TRBV9 and TRBJ2-1, with 9 bases lining up with TRBD2. Germline trimming cut 0 bases from V and 16 bases from J; bases unmatched to any gene: 11. This CDR3 has 14 amino acids. Germline V gene sequence: CDR1 SGDLS, CDR2 YYNGEE. CDR3 residues: CASSVEVAGDFTFF. For the CDR3, the DNA is TGTGCCAGCAGCGTAGAGGTAGCGGGAGACTTTACTTTCTTC.

This sequence joins TRBV4-1 and TRBJ1-5; TRBD1 is a possible D gene (5 bases). V shed 4 bases and J shed 6 bases, with 16 bases lying between them. CDR3 size: 15 residues. The germline CDR1 and CDR2 sequences are MGHRA and YSYEKL. The CDR3 here is CASSPSDNWVQPQHF. For the CDR3, the DNA is TGCGCCAGCAGCCCCTCGGACAATTGGGTTCAGCCCCAGCATTTT.

This clone was seen a handful of times. The chain carries TRBV6-4 and TRBJ1-5; tentatively, D is TRBD1 (5 bases). CDR3 length: 13 amino acids. Germline V gene data show CDR1 as MRHNA and CDR2 as SNTAGT. Trimming removed 2 bases from V and 4 bases from J, with 6 bases in between. The CDR3: CASSDGGNQPQHF. The CDR3, as DNA: TGTGCCAGCAGTGACGGGGGGAATCAGCCCCAGCATTTT.

The chain joins TRBV5-1 to TRBJ2-1; 7 nucleotides agree with TRBD2. V trimming: 2 bases; J trimming: 4 bases; junction bases outside the gene matches: 3. The CDR3 covers 14 residues. Germline V gene data show CDR1 as SGHRS and CDR2 as YFSETQ. As DNA, the CDR3 is TGCGCCAGCAGCTTCTCAGCGGGGTACAATGAGCAGTTCTTC. Translated: CASSFSAGYNEQFF.

The chain joins TRBV9 to TRBJ1-3; 7 bases align to TRBD1. The germline V gene encodes CDR1 SGDLS and CDR2 YYNGEE. The CDR3 has 16 amino acids. The V segment lost 4 bases and the J segment 1 base; nucleotides outside the gene matches: 8. CDR3 DNA sequence: TGTGCCAGCAGCCCCATTCAACAGGGGTCTGGAAACACCATATATTTT. It translates to CASSPIQQGSGNTIYF.

The genes are TRBV4-1 and TRBJ1-4, with 8 bases lining up with TRBD1. This CDR3 is built from 16 residues. Germline CDR1 is MGHRA and CDR2 is YSYEKL. The trim removed 0 bases at V and 5 bases at J, leaving 5 bases unmatched. The DNA of the CDR3 is TGCGCCAGCAGCCAAGAAGCCGGGACAGGAAATGAAAAACTGTTTTTT. It specifies CASSQEAGTGNEKLFF.

This clone appeared many times. The chain carries TRBV19 and TRBJ1-2, with D maybe TRBD1 (5 bases). The V gene's germline CDR1 is LNHDA and CDR2 SQIVND (reference sequence). The CDR3 covers 13 residues. Trimming pared 0 bases from V and 5 bases from J, leaving 7 bases between. This CDR3 is CASSIEGQYGYTF. The DNA for the CDR3 is TGTGCCAGTAGTATAGAAGGACAATATGGCTACACCTTC.

The V and J genes are TRBV19 and TRBJ1-3, with D perhaps TRBD1 (6 bases). The germline CDR1 and CDR2 sequences are LNHDA and SQIVND (reference sequence). Trimming removed 4 bases at V and 2 bases at J, with 9 bases between. CDR3 length: 14 residues. The CDR3: CASSTQGAGNTIYF. The CDR3 nucleotides read TGTGCCAGTAGTACACAGGGAGCTGGAAACACCATATATTTT.

The CDR3 protein is CAIRDSTGGTEAFF. The CDR3 DNA sequence: TGTGCCATCAGAGATTCGACAGGGGGCACTGAAGCTTTCTTT. V usage is TRBV10-3 and J usage is TRBJ1-1; 9 bases map to TRBD1. The J segment lost 4 bases and the V segment lost 6 bases, leaving 6 bases of the junction unmatched. The CDR3 runs 14 residues. The germline gives CDR1 ENHRY, CDR2 SYGVKD.

This rearrangement joins TRBV9 to TRBJ1-2; unclear D gene. CDR1 is SGDLS and CDR2 is YYNGEE in the germline V gene. This CDR3 has 13 residues. Trimming removed 4 bases at V and 1 base at J, with 8 bases between. The DNA of the CDR3 is TGTGCCAGCAGCTCTACCCGTAACTATGGCTACACCTTC. It yields the protein CASSSTRNYGYTF. The full variable domain, in which reference TRBV9 and TRBJ1-2 provide the parts outside the CDR3, is DSGVTQTPKHLITATGQRVTLRCSPRSGDLSVYWYQQSLDQGLQFLIQYYNGEERAKGNILERFSAQQFPDLHSELNLSSLELGDSALYFCASSSTRNYGYTFGSGTRLTVV.

The chain combines TRBV6-5 with TRBJ1-2; 7 bases match TRBD1. This CDR3 contains 14 residues. Germline CDR1 reads MNHEY; CDR2 reads SVGAGI. Unmatched junction bases numbered 8, after V lost 7 bases and J lost 3 bases. Here the CDR3 reads CASTIDRADYGYTF. In DNA, the CDR3 is TGTGCCAGCACTATAGACAGGGCTGACTATGGCTACACCTTC.

This chain joins TRBV30 and TRBJ1-1; D not resolved. V was clipped by 7 bases and J by 6 bases, with 18 bases between them. Germline V lookup: CDR1 GTSNPN, CDR2 SVGIG (reference sequence). CDR3 length: 13 amino acids. The CDR3 DNA reads as TGTGCCTTCAGGACGCAAGCGGACTCTGAAGCTTTCTTT. Translated, it gives CAFRTQADSEAFF.

This clone was picked up one time. This chain uses TRBV9 with TRBJ2-3; TRBD1 matches at 7 bases. V shed 4 bases, J shed 4 bases, and the junction held 12 bases outside the gene matches. The CDR3 consists of 16 residues. Looked up from germline, CDR1 is SGDLS and CDR2 is YYNGEE. The CDR3, as DNA: TGTGCCAGCAGCCCCACCGCAGGGGGTTCAGCAGATACGCAGTATTTT. Translated, it gives CASSPTAGGSADTQYF.

V and J are TRBV2 and TRBJ1-2; D unclear. CDR3 length equals 12 residues. Deletions cut 5 bases from V and 7 bases from J, with 11 bases between. Germline CDR1 SNHLY, CDR2 FYNNEI. The CDR3 sequence is CASSQELRGYTF. The CDR3 DNA follows: TGTGCCAGCAGTCAAGAGCTACGTGGCTACACCTTC.

The chain uses TRBV10-3 and TRBJ2-1, with D possibly matching TRBD1 (5 bases). There are 12 residues in the CDR3. Germline V gene data show CDR1 as ENHRY and CDR2 as SYGVKD. V was shortened by 6 bases and J by 7 bases, with 10 bases between the two germline ends. The CDR3, as DNA: TGTGCCATCAGGGACAATGGGAATGAGCAGTTCTTC. It codes for CAIRDNGNEQFF.

The chain joins TRBV5-6 to TRBJ2-2, with TRBD2 as a possible D gene (5 bases). V shed 1 base and J shed 5 bases, with 9 bases lying between them. The CDR3 runs to 14 residues. From germline, CDR1 is SGHDT and CDR2 YYEEEE. The CDR3 sequence is CASSLFRGTGELFF. The DNA of the CDR3 is TGTGCCAGCAGCTTGTTTCGGGGAACCGGGGAGCTGTTTTTT. The variable domain in full, with the rest retrieved from reference TRBV5-6 and TRBJ2-2, is DAGVTQSPTHLIKTRGQQVTLRCSPKSGHDTVSWYQQALGQGPQFIFQYYEEEERQRGNFPDRFSGHQFPNYSSELNVNALLLGDSALYLCASSLFRGTGELFFGEGSRLTVL.

The chain couples TRBV28 to TRBJ2-5; 8 positions match TRBD2. Germline trimming cut 2 bases from V and 1 base from J; bases unmatched to any gene: 15. This CDR3 has 19 amino acids. CDR1 is MDHEN and CDR2 is SYDVKM in the germline V gene. The CDR3: CASSLLGVGGGGTQETQYF. The CDR3 coding sequence is TGTGCCAGCAGTTTACTCGGCGTTGGCGGCGGGGGGACCCAAGAGACCCAGTACTTC. Complete variable domain (other parts from reference TRBV28 and TRBJ2-5): DVKVTQSSRYLVKRTGEKVFLECVQDMDHENMFWYRQDPGLGLRLIYFSYDVKMKEKGDIPEGYSVSREKKERFSLILESASTNQTSMYLCASSLLGVGGGGTQETQYFGPGTRLLVL.

The chain recombines TRBV2 with TRBJ1-6; 9 bases fit TRBD1. The CDR3 loop spans 15 amino acids. Germline V gives CDR1 SNHLY, CDR2 FYNNEI. The trim removed 6 bases at V and 2 bases at J, leaving 2 bases unmatched. The CDR3 reads CASRGQGAYNSPLHF. The CDR3 nucleotides are TGTGCCAGCAGGGGACAGGGAGCCTATAATTCACCCCTCCACTTT.

The chain uses TRBV28 and TRBJ2-7; 8 nucleotides align to TRBD1. CDR1 and CDR2 from the germline V gene are MDHEN and SYDVKM. CDR3 length: 13 amino acids. V was pared by 4 bases and J by 3 bases, with 2 bases of the junction left unmatched. The CDR3 region is CASSSGTGYEQYF. The CDR3 nucleotides read TGTGCCAGCAGTTCCGGGACAGGCTACGAGCAGTACTTC.

V gene TRBV5-3 combines with J gene TRBJ1-1; 9 bases map to TRBD1. TRBV5-3 is labeled an ORF, and its function is uncertain. This CDR3 region has 17 residues. With 3 bases clipped from V and 2 bases from J, the junction kept 11 bases outside the gene matches. The CDR3 region is CARSSPKRDRANTEAFF. The CDR3 DNA reads TGTGCCAGAAGCTCCCCAAAAAGGGACAGGGCCAACACTGAAGCTTTCTTT.

The chain carries TRBV24-1 and TRBJ2-7, with 8 bases identical to TRBD1. Germline loops: CDR1 KGHDR, CDR2 SFDVKD. V was pared by 4 bases and J by 8 bases, with 15 bases of the junction left unmatched. The CDR3 is 16 amino acids. The CDR3 protein is CATSDTNPGQEVKQYF. DNA for the CDR3: TGTGCCACCAGTGACACCAACCCGGGACAGGAAGTAAAGCAGTACTTC.

Regarding this clone: The same CDR3 arises from other DNA sequences in this sample as well. The chain joins TRBV28 to TRBJ2-1; tentative D call: TRBD1 (6 bases). The CDR3 runs to 14 residues. Germline V gene data show CDR1 as MDHEN and CDR2 as SYDVKM. V was pared by 11 bases and J by 8 bases, with 22 bases between. The CDR3 nucleotides read TGTGCCGGGCACCGGGCAGGGGTAGACGATGAGCAGTTCTTC. This gives the protein CAGHRAGVDDEQFF. Full variable domain (outside the CDR3, taken from reference TRBV28 and TRBJ2-1): DVKVTQSSRYLVKRTGEKVFLECVQDMDHENMFWYRQDPGLGLRLIYFSYDVKMKEKGDIPEGYSVSREKKERFSLILESASTNQTSMYLCAGHRAGVDDEQFFGPGTRLTVL.

The DNA for the CDR3 is TGTGCCTGCCAACAGGGGCGTCAGACTGAAGCTTTCTTT. Amino acid sequence: CACQQGRQTEAFF. This chain joins TRBV30 and TRBJ1-1; TRBD1 agrees at 7 bases. Germline V CDR1 and CDR2: GTSNPN, SVGIG (reference sequence). Germline trimming cut 6 bases from V and 5 bases from J; bases unmatched to any gene: 9. There are 13 residues in the CDR3.

In this sample, this clone turned up a few times. V usage is TRBV7-8 and J usage is TRBJ2-1; D may be TRBD2 (6 bases). Germline loops: CDR1 SGHVS, CDR2 FQNEAQ. V lost 1 base to trimming and J lost 2 bases, with 9 bases between them. The CDR3 contains 15 residues. CDR3 in DNA: TGTGCCAGCAGCTTAGGGCGGGGTCCCTACAATGAGCAGTTCTTC. Protein product: CASSLGRGPYNEQFF. The full variable domain, in which reference TRBV7-8 and TRBJ2-1 provide the parts outside the CDR3, is GAGVSQSPRYKVAKRGQDVALRCDPISGHVSLFWYQQALGQGPEFLTYFQNEAQLDKSGLPSDRFFAERPEGSVSTLKIQRTQQEDSAVYLCASSLGRGPYNEQFFGPGTRLTVL.

The chain recombines TRBV4-1 with TRBJ2-1; D possibly corresponds to TRBD2 (7 bases). Germline loops: CDR1 MGHRA, CDR2 YSYEKL. Trimming removed 0 bases from V and 6 bases from J, with 15 bases in between. The CDR3 extends over 16 amino acids. CDR3 coding DNA: TGCGCCAGCAGCCAAGATAAAAGAAGGGGGGGCAATGAGCAGTTCTTC. This translates into CASSQDKRRGGNEQFF.

The chain couples TRBV5-1 to TRBJ2-1; 10 bases fit TRBD2. The junction had 4 bases not matched to a gene; V was cut back by 4 bases and J by 0 bases. This CDR3 is 16 amino acids long. Germline assignment: CDR1 SGHRS and CDR2 YFSETQ. The DNA of the CDR3 is TGCGCCAGCAGCAAAGGACTAGCGGCCTCCTACAATGAGCAGTTCTTC. It translates to CASSKGLAASYNEQFF.